These T cell receptor beta chains were read from a single sample in a study of OX40 agonist ivuxolimab in advanced cancers. TCRdb keeps only in-frame clones here, not all; method: immunoSEQ multiplex PCR. The sample consists of 60,000 to 75,000 clones, 91% of them appearing once. This sample comprised CD4+ or CD8+ T cells sorted from blood, obtained in a trial of the OX40 agonist ivuxolimab. The receptor set was obtained from an adult with an advanced solid tumor such as melanoma, head and neck, liver or kidney cancer. CDR3s include the opening cysteine and the closing phenylalanine or tryptophan. A D gene is named only where the DNA matches it firmly. The listing skips clone size in some rows; elsewhere it reads once, few, many or a size class.

cdr3_nt: TGTGCCAGCAGCTTGTTTCCTGGTAGCACAGATACGCAGTATTTT
cdr3_aa: CASSLFPGSTDTQYF
clone_size: .
j_call: TRBJ2-3
cdr3_length: 15
v_call: TRBV5-4
d_call: .

cdr3_nt: TGTGCCAGCAGCTTCGGCGGGAGGTGGGAGACCCAGTACTTC
cdr3_aa: CASSFGGRWETQYF
clone_size: .
j_call: TRBJ2-5
cdr3_length: 14
v_call: TRBV7-2
d_call: TRBD2

cdr3_nt: TGTGCCAGCAGCTTACAGGGTAATCAGCCCCAGCATTTT
cdr3_aa: CASSLQGNQPQHF
clone_size: once
j_call: TRBJ1-5
cdr3_length: 13
v_call: TRBV7-2
d_call: .

cdr3_nt: TGTGCTAGCAGCCCGGGACAGGGGATCTACGAGCAGTACTTC
cdr3_aa: CASSPGQGIYEQYF
clone_size: .
j_call: TRBJ2-7
cdr3_length: 14
v_call: TRBV7-7
d_call: TRBD1

cdr3_nt: TGTGCCAGCTCGTTGGACAGGGGGCACGGCTACACCTTC
cdr3_aa: CASSLDRGHGYTF
clone_size: .
j_call: TRBJ1-2
cdr3_length: 13
v_call: TRBV18
d_call: TRBD1

cdr3_nt: TGTGCCAGCAGCCCTCGTGGAGCGGGAGTTTCCTACAATGAGCAGTTCTTC
cdr3_aa: CASSPRGAGVSYNEQFF
clone_size: .
j_call: TRBJ2-1
cdr3_length: 17
v_call: TRBV13
d_call: TRBD2

cdr3_nt: TGTGCCAGCAGCCTCCGACAGGGGGGCTACACCTTC
cdr3_aa: CASSLRQGGYTF
clone_size: .
j_call: TRBJ1-2
cdr3_length: 12
v_call: TRBV7-2
d_call: TRBD1

cdr3_nt: TGTGCAAGTCGCTTCGAGGACTCCTACGAGCAGTACTTC
cdr3_aa: CASRFEDSYEQYF
clone_size: .
j_call: TRBJ2-7
cdr3_length: 13
v_call: TRBV12-2
d_call: .

cdr3_nt: TGTGCCAGCAGTTTCGTTGGGGGGCCTTTCTCTGGAAACACCATATATTTT
cdr3_aa: CASSFVGGPFSGNTIYF
clone_size: once
j_call: TRBJ1-3
cdr3_length: 17
v_call: TRBV27
d_call: .

cdr3_nt: TGTGCCAGTAGTATTGTTCGAGGCTACCAAGAGACCCAGTACTTC
cdr3_aa: CASSIVRGYQETQYF
clone_size: .
j_call: TRBJ2-5
cdr3_length: 15
v_call: TRBV19
d_call: .